The source of this T cell receptor (beta chain) is a study of blood T cells in healthy people across ages. Findings of the study overall: PBMCs left unsorted prevented a conclusive naive versus antigen-experienced comparison. As age increased, TCR beta diversity per million T cells fell in a roughly linear fashion. More naive CD4+ cells and higher diversity were found in long-lived than in aged donors.

The CDR3 has 13 amino acids. V lost 5 bases, J lost 5 bases, and 10 bases lay in between. Germline CDR1 reads SGHAT; CDR2 reads FQNNGV. Sample-barcoded 5' priming and a J-beta primer mix drove a second PCR of about 6 to 12 cycles. TCRdb passed the 5' RACE reads through MiXCR, listing each CDR3 protein once. The table records around 1.7 million distinct CDR3 sequences, approximately 30% of them present only once. This clonotype turned up a few times. What it recognizes is unknown. Isolating PBMCs gave at least 6 million of these cells per sample. The chain combines TRBV11-2 with TRBJ2-1; TRBD2 might be the D (6 bases). The sample taken for sequencing was blood. This clonotype originated in a woman under 40 in good health. This CDR3 reads CASSKGLNNEQFF. The CDR3 nucleotides are TGTGCCAGCAGCAAGGGACTTAACAATGAGCAGTTCTTC. The complete variable domain, with remaining parts taken from reference TRBV11-2 and TRBJ2-1, reads EAGVAQSPRYKIIEKRQSVAFWCNPISGHATLYWYQQILGQGPKLLIQFQNNGVVDDSQLPKDRFSAERLKGVDSTLKIQPAKLEDSAVYLCASSKGLNNEQFFGPGTRLTVL.